This entry concerns a single T cell receptor beta chain. This clonotype was observed many times. The specificity of this receptor is unknown. No clone much larger than this one lies a single base away; base qualities are absent. This record belongs to a study of CD8 T cells in ankylosing spondylitis (dated by TCRdb to about 2017). For the study in its entirety: To find TCR variants linked to disease, the study profiled T cell receptor beta repertoires in ankylosing spondylitis patients and healthy donors. Peripheral blood was sampled, and synovial fluid was additionally collected from ankylosing spondylitis patients. In total, the full study cohort was made up of some 100 healthy donors and 25 to 30 ankylosing spondylitis patients.

The research as a whole found: Some TCR beta motif variants had previously been reported in synovial fluid and blood of reactive arthritis patients, which suggested common disease-initiation mechanisms. The disease-linked clones showed a CD8+ phenotype and occurred at relatively low frequencies in peripheral blood. Significant enrichment of the disease-linked clones was reported in matched synovial fluid samples from ankylosing spondylitis patients. A TCR beta motif of several highly homologous amino acid variants appeared characteristic of blood from ankylosing spondylitis patients.

Sequenced on an Illumina HiSeq 2500. Quantitative 5'-RACE with molecular barcodes was used to prepare TCR beta libraries. The original pipeline was this. To identify disease-linked TCR variants, a new computational method was used, one built on a probabilistic model of VDJ rearrangement. TCRdb applied fastp at Q25 and MiXCR to the public reads, then kept only in-frame beta chains. One record per CDR3 amino acid sequence lists the most common genes and DNA. The V and J calls and clone size come from TCRdb's table, not from the authors' own analysis. The table for this sample lists 250,000 or so distinct CDR3 sequences; under 12% of them were counted only once. The top ten constitute less than 3% of the sample. The CDR3 contains 13 residues, cysteine and phenylalanine counted. The only DNA kept is the CDR3, 39 bases in frame from the first base. The germline V gene supplies CDR1 MNHNS and CDR2 SASEGT. V is clipped by 3 bases and J by 1 base, and the sequence between their germline boundaries is 4 bases long.

The sample taken for sequencing was blood, either unsorted or a sorted T cell fraction (not recorded which). This receptor was identified in a male donor with ankylosing spondylitis or in good health (not recorded which). The chain is assembled from TRBV6-1 and TRBJ1-5; the D gene assignment is ambiguous. The CDR3 corresponds to CASSERSNQPQHF. The DNA sequence reads TGTGCCAGCAGTGAGCGGAGCAATCAGCCCCAGCATTTT.